This is a list of T cell receptor beta chains from one sample in a study of cytomegalovirus exposure and HLA in healthy donors. Sequencing was performed with immunoSEQ multiplex PCR; in TCRdb, only in-frame clones are kept and a portion is missing. This repertoire comprises about 210,000 clones; its ten largest clones make up roughly 0.98%. Sequencing was done on a sample of PBMCs. The receptor set was obtained from a woman aged 25 to 39 in good health and CMV-seropositive. CDR3s include the opening cysteine and the closing phenylalanine or tryptophan. A D gene is named only where the DNA matches it firmly.

15,TRBD1,TRBJ1-2,TRBV2,TGTGCCAGCAGTGAGAACCCGGGACAGAACTATGGCTACACCTTC,CASSENPGQNYGYTF
19,TRBD1,TRBJ1-5,TRBV7-8,TGTGCCAGCAGCTTAACCAGGGGGCGGGGGTTATTTAGCAATCAGCCCCAGCATTTT,CASSLTRGRGLFSNQPQHF
13,.,TRBJ1-4,TRBV7-2,TGTGCCAGCAGCTCGGGTGGAGGGGAAAAACTGTTTTTT,CASSSGGGEKLFF
13,.,TRBJ2-1,TRBV28,TGTGCCAGCAGTTTAACGCAGAACAATGAGCAGTTCTTC,CASSLTQNNEQFF
14,.,TRBJ2-1,TRBV5-1,TGCGCCAGCAGCTCGATAAACTTGGAGGATGAGCAGTTCTTC,CASSSINLEDEQFF
13,TRBD1,TRBJ2-3,TRBV9,TGTGCCAGCAGCCAGGGGGGCACAGATACGCAGTATTTT,CASSQGGTDTQYF
20,.,TRBJ2-6,TRBV5-8,TGTGCCAGCAGCCGGGCGATCGGGTCAGGGCCGAGCTCTGGGGCCAACGTCCTGACTTTC,CASSRAIGSGPSSGANVLTF
17,TRBD2,TRBJ2-5,TRBV2,TGTGCCAGCAGTGAGACTAGCGGGGGACCCCTACAAGAGACCCAGTACTTC,CASSETSGGPLQETQYF
15,.,TRBJ2-6,TRBV11-2,TGTGCCAGCAGCTTAGGGAGCTCTGGGGCCAACGTCCTGACTTTC,CASSLGSSGANVLTF
14,.,TRBJ2-5,TRBV5-1,TGCGCCAGCAGCTTGACAGGGACACAAGAGACCCAGTACTTC,CASSLTGTQETQYF
14,.,TRBJ2-1,TRBV7-8,TGTGCCAGCAGCTTAGTGATGACTAGTAATGAGCAGTTCTTC,CASSLVMTSNEQFF
15,.,TRBJ2-7,TRBV18,TGTGCCAGCTCACCACGGCGGGATGGCTCCTACGAGCAGTACTTC,CASSPRRDGSYEQYF
13,TRBD1,TRBJ1-2,TRBV30,TGTGCCTGGAGTGTAAGGACAGGCGGCGGCTACACCTTC,CAWSVRTGGGYTF
16,.,TRBJ2-2,TRBV5-5,TGTGCCAGCAGCTTGGCAGCGCAGACGAACACCGGGGAGCTGTTTTTT,CASSLAAQTNTGELFF
14,TRBD2,TRBJ2-1,TRBV27,TGTGCCAGCGGGATGGCGGGAGAGTACAATGAGCAGTTCTTC,CASGMAGEYNEQFF
15,.,TRBJ1-3,TRBV6-5,TGTGCCAGCGAAAGGACATACCTCTCTGGAAACACCATATATTTT,CASERTYLSGNTIYF
11,.,TRBJ2-7,TRBV7-4,TGTGCCAGCAGCCTAGATTCGGAGCAGTACTTC,CASSLDSEQYF
13,.,TRBJ2-7,TRBV25-1,TGTGCCAGCAGTGAACCAGACAGGTCCGAGCAGTACTTC,CASSEPDRSEQYF
14,TRBD1,TRBJ1-3,TRBV29-1,TGCAGTGTCTCGACAGGGGGCGAAGGAAACACCATATATTTT,CSVSTGGEGNTIYF
13,TRBD1,TRBJ1-1,TRBV30,TGTGCCTGCGAACAGGGGGCGAGCACTGAAGCTTTCTTT,CACEQGASTEAFF